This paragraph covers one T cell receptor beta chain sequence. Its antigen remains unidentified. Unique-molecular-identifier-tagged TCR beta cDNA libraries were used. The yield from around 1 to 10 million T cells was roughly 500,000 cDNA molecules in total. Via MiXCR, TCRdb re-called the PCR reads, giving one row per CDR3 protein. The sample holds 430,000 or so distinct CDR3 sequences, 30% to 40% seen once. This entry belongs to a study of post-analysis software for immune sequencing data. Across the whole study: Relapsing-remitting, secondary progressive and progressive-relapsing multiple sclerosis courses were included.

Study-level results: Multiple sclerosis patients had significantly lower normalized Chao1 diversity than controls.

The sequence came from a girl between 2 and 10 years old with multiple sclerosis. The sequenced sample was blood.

In DNA, the CDR3 is TGTGCCAGCAGCTTAGGGACAGGGGAGTACCAAGAGACCCAGTACTTC. Translated: CASSLGTGEYQETQYF. This chain joins TRBV11-2 and TRBJ2-5; 9 bases are shared with TRBD1. The CDR3 is made up of 16 amino acids. Losses at the gene ends were 1 base for V and 0 bases for J; bases not matched to a gene: 3. Germline CDR1 reads SGHAT; CDR2 reads FQNNGV. Drawing the rest from reference TRBV11-2 and TRBJ2-5, the complete variable domain is EAGVAQSPRYKIIEKRQSVAFWCNPISGHATLYWYQQILGQGPKLLIQFQNNGVVDDSQLPKDRFSAERLKGVDSTLKIQPAKLEDSAVYLCASSLGTGEYQETQYFGPGTRLLVL.